This T cell receptor beta chain comes out of a study of cytomegalovirus exposure and HLA in healthy donors (dated by TCRdb to 2015 to 2018). A note on the overall study: According to a later analysis, one platform produced both the 120 validation repertoires and the 666 repertoires of the first cohort. A separate validation cohort of over 95 different subjects was used in addition to the roughly 620-subject first cohort. The study aimed to test whether signatures of past pathogen exposure could be identified by cataloging public T cell receptors. The study combined high-throughput TCR immunosequencing, statistical association of individual TCRs with disease status, and machine learning to predict cytomegalovirus infection status. What the authors observed across the whole study: Three of the identified cytomegalovirus-associated TCR beta chains were confirmed in vitro to be specific for cytomegalovirus antigens. Of the cluster scores, approximately 95% were above 0 in a later analysis, which found that TCRs clustered in the first cohort also tended to co-occur in the roughly 130 validation repertoires. The study gave a list of roughly 150 TCR beta chains associated with cytomegalovirus. The authors suggested that the approach could potentially be generalized to other disease states and immunological phenotypes. A later analysis had no HLA typing for the validation cohort, so co-occurrence there was scored across all 120 repertoires. Across donors, most TCR sequences were observed very rarely, whereas some public TCRs were present in many individuals. In both the original and validation cohorts, the classifier was reported to diagnose cytomegalovirus status with high specificity and sensitivity.

This clone was picked up one time. This receptor's antigen is unknown. No base quality information exists; no much larger clone differs at one position. CDR1 and CDR2, looked up from the germline V gene, are SGHDN and FVKESK. Reading from cysteine to phenylalanine, the CDR3 counts 15 amino acids. Left in the record is the CDR3 DNA by itself, 45 bases read in frame from the first base. The trim is 6 bases for V and 1 base for J, with a gap of 15 bases between the germline ends. Separate from the roughly 650-subject first cohort, the validation cohort of 90 to 150 subjects was the group to which the donors belonged. Library prep was done by the immunoSEQ multiplex PCR assay. The authors' pipeline ran thus. A statistical classification framework was developed to diagnose cytomegalovirus status using the catalog of TCR beta chain sequences. TCRdb stores this immuneACCESS table with in-frame sequences only. Part of the clones is absent; in the studies checked, under half of the shortfall reflects unresolved V genes, and no reason is known for the rest. V and J calls and clone size come straight from that table; D and trimming were deduced from the DNA. This sample holds about 280,000 clones; more than 75% were observed only once. The leading ten clones occupy about 0.9% of the sample.

Sequenced input: PBMCs. This receptor was taken from a woman between 18 and 29 years old in good health and CMV-seronegative. The sequence links TRBV14 to TRBJ1-1; 6 matching bases give a weak D call of TRBD1. The encoded CDR3 is CASRFTGTPNTEAFF. The nucleotides are TGTGCCAGCAGGTTCACAGGGACACCGAACACTGAAGCTTTCTTT.